This T cell receptor (beta chain) was recovered during a study of cytomegalovirus exposure and HLA in healthy donors. This CDR3 contains 15 residues. Germline V CDR1 and CDR2: SEHNR, FQNEAQ (reference sequence). Concerning this clone itself: The antigen is unknown. The junction does not match germline at one end; this may be a read error.

Findings and limits, study-wide: In an earlier analysis, most TCR beta V segments were productive about 87% or about 30% of the time.

The primer mix had 60 Vbeta and 13 Jbeta primers. Generated by immunoSEQ multiplex PCR, the TCRdb table keeps only in-frame clones and is missing some. This sample has roughly 120,000 clones; about four fifths occur once, and the top ten carry approximately 2.2%. The chain employs TRBV7-9 and TRBJ2-7; TRBD1 matches 9 bases. The receptor comes from a woman in her thirties or forties in good health and CMV-seronegative. The source material was PBMCs. The CDR3 here is CSSSEGQGGTYEQYF. CDR3 nucleotide sequence: TGTTCCAGCAGCGAGGGACAGGGAGGTACCTACGAGCAGTACTTC.